What follows is one TCR beta chain and its context. Antigen specificity is unknown. The authors used template switching to add a universal primer site and gave cDNA unique molecular identifiers. TCRdb analysed the 5' RACE reads with MiXCR anew, one entry per CDR3 protein. The sample lists around 370,000 distinct CDR3 sequences, around 9.7% occurring once. The sample comes from a study of identical twins. Study-wide findings and caveats: Models underestimated TCR alpha sharing (out-of-frame) in monozygotic twins. In cord blood, abundant beta clonotypes had fewer insertions; memory showed no trend.

The CDR3 covers 14 residues. Germline lookup yields CDR1 SGHRS and CDR2 YFSETQ. With 6 bases clipped from V and 4 bases from J, the junction kept 5 bases outside the gene matches. The clonotype comes from a woman aged 45-60 years in good health. The rearrangement joins TRBV5-1 to TRBJ2-1; TRBD2 agrees at 9 bases. Material for sequencing was naive T cells sorted from blood. This CDR3 is CASKSTSGYNEQFF. CDR3 DNA: TGCGCCAGCAAATCGACTAGCGGATACAATGAGCAGTTCTTC. The full variable domain, its missing parts supplied by reference TRBV5-1 and TRBJ2-1, is KAGVTQTPRYLIKTRGQQVTLSCSPISGHRSVSWYQQTPGQGLQFLFEYFSETQRNKGNFPGRFSGRQFSNSRSEMNVSTLELGDSALYLCASKSTSGYNEQFFGPGTRLTVL.